One and the same sample provided the 13 T cell receptor beta chains below, sequenced in a study of T cells after yellow fever vaccination. From the 5' RACE reads, TCRdb called clonotypes with MiXCR, one entry per CDR3 protein. The table has about 350,000 distinct CDR3 sequences, approximately 12% seen once; the top ten hold around 3%. The sequencing here drew on CD4+ T cells sorted from PBMCs, taken 15 days after the yellow fever booster vaccination. These receptors were collected from a young man who received the YFV17D yellow fever vaccine.

This clonotype was counted a single time. The chain recombines TRBV25-1 with TRBJ1-2; D perhaps matches TRBD1 (5 bases). Germline values: CDR1 MGHDK, CDR2 SYGVNS. Trimming pared 0 bases from V and 2 bases from J, leaving 10 bases between. This CDR3 contains 15 residues. CDR3 sequence (DNA): TGTGCCAGCAGTGAATATAGTGGGGGAAACTATGGCTACACCTTC. As protein: CASSEYSGGNYGYTF.

This clonotype appeared a few times. The chain joins TRBV7-2 to TRBJ2-7; 7 bases are a match to TRBD1. The CDR3 is 14 amino acids. Trimming at V came to 4 bases and at J to 4 bases, leaving 7 bases not matched to a gene. Germline V gives CDR1 SGHTA, CDR2 FQGNSA. The CDR3 loop reads CASSSREGAYEQYV. CDR3 bases: TGTGCCAGCAGCTCCCGAGAGGGGGCTTACGAGCAGTACGTC.

This clonotype has at least ten counts. This chain connects TRBV10-1 to TRBJ2-7; D is unresolved. V was shortened by 0 bases and J by 4 bases, with 4 bases between the two germline ends. CDR1 and CDR2 from the germline V gene are WNHNN and SYGVQD (reference sequence). This CDR3 has 12 amino acids. CDR3 nucleotide sequence: TGCGCCAGCAGTGAGTCGGGGTACGAGCAGTACTTC. As protein: CASSESGYEQYF.

This clonotype appeared a few times. The chain employs TRBV21-1 and TRBJ1-2; no DNA check was done on the table's D call, TRBD1. TRBV21-1 is a pseudogene. The CDR3 extends over 15 amino acids. The CDR3 reads CASSKCITLDSGYTF. The CDR3 DNA reads as TGTGCCAGCAGCAAATGTATTACACTTGACAGTGGCTACACCTTC.

This clonotype was found many times. The chain has TRBV10-3 and TRBJ1-3, with 7 bases that match TRBD1. Trimming removed 10 bases from V and 0 bases from J; junction bases left unmatched: 12. There are 16 residues in the CDR3. CDR1 and CDR2 (germline): ENHRY, SYGVKD. The CDR3 reads CATQTWTGLSGNTIYF. Here the CDR3 DNA reads TGTGCCACCCAAACTTGGACAGGTCTCTCTGGAAACACCATATATTTT.

V gene TRBV11-3 combines with J gene TRBJ2-1; D is ambiguous. Looked up from germline, CDR1 is SGHNT and CDR2 is YENEEA. The V end was cut by 0 bases, the J end by 7 bases, with 7 bases between. The CDR3 is 13 amino acids. The DNA for the CDR3 is TGTGCCAGCAGCTTAGAGGGGATAAATGAGCAGTTCTTC. Its translation is CASSLEGINEQFF.

V is TRBV4-3 and J is TRBJ2-5, with TRBD2 as a possible D gene (6 bases). Germline-derived CDR1 and CDR2 are LGHNA and YSLEER. The V end lost 3 bases, the J end lost 4 bases, and 15 bases lay between the germline ends. The CDR3 totals 15 residues. CDR3 region: CASSHDRTNRETQYF. The CDR3 coding sequence is TGCGCCAGCAGCCATGATAGGACTAACCGAGAGACCCAGTACTTC.

This clonotype occurred a few times. V gene TRBV5-1 combines with J gene TRBJ2-2; D is undetermined. With 1 base removed from V and 0 bases from J, the gap between germline ends came to 10 bases. The CDR3 consists of 16 residues. Germline loops: CDR1 SGHRS, CDR2 YFSETQ. The CDR3 region has the DNA TGCGCCAGCAGCTTGAGAGGAAGCGCGAACACCGGGGAGCTGTTTTTT. Translating it yields CASSLRGSANTGELFF.

There are many counts of this clonotype. The chain recombines TRBV20-1 with TRBJ2-5; no definite D call. The V gene's germline CDR1 is DFQATT and CDR2 SNEGSKA (reference sequence). Trimming took off 7 bases at V and 5 bases at J, with 14 bases between the two ends. This CDR3 region has 12 residues. This CDR3 reads CSVGSRRETQYF. In nucleotides, the CDR3 is TGCAGTGTCGGGTCGCGGCGGGAGACCCAGTACTTC.

This clonotype was observed a handful of times. For the CDR3, the DNA is TGTGCCAGCAGCCAAGGACTAGCGGGGGGGCAGTTCTTC. This gives the protein CASSQGLAGGQFF. The chain combines TRBV3-1 with TRBJ2-1; 13 bases line up with TRBD2. Germline V lookup: CDR1 LGHDT, CDR2 YNNKEL (reference sequence). CDR3 length: 13 amino acids. V dropped 1 base and J dropped 12; count of bases not matched to a gene: 0.

V and J are TRBV5-1 and TRBJ1-2; D remains ambiguous. This CDR3 is 15 amino acids long. The V and J ends lost 0 bases and 5 bases respectively, with 14 bases between them. CDR1 and CDR2 from the germline V gene are SGHRS and YFSETQ. The CDR3 nucleotides read TGCGCCAGCAGCTTGGAAGCGAATATTCCTTATGGCTACACCTTC. Its translation is CASSLEANIPYGYTF.

Written as DNA, the CDR3 is TGTGCCAGCAGTATAGACAGGGGACGTGAAGCTTTCTTT. Translated, it gives CASSIDRGREAFF. V usage is TRBV12-3 or TRBV12-4 and J usage is TRBJ1-1, with 8 bases fitting TRBD1. The junction had 6 bases not matched to a gene; V was cut back by 5 bases and J by 7 bases. The CDR3 is made up of 13 amino acids.

V is TRBV20-1 and J is TRBJ2-3; 7 bases agree with TRBD1. The CDR3 is 15 residues long. Germline CDR1 is DFQATT and CDR2 is SNEGSKA (reference sequence). With V trimmed by 4 bases and J by 0 bases, 7 bases remained unmatched. In DNA form, the CDR3 reads TGCAGTGCTATCAGGGGGATCGCTAGCACAGATACGCAGTATTTT. Translated, it gives CSAIRGIASTDTQYF.